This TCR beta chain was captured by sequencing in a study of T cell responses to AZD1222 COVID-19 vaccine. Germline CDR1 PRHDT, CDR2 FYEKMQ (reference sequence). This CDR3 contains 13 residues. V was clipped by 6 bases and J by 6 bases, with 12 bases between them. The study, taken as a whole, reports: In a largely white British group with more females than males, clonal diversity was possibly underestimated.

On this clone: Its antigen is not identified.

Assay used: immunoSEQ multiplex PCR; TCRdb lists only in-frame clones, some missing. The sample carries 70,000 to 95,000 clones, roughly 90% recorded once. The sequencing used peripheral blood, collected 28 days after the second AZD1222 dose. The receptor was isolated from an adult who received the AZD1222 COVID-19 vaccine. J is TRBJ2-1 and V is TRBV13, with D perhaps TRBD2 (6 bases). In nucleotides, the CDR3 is TGTGCCAGCAGGAGGATGGGGGGCAATGAGCAGTTCTTC. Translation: CASRRMGGNEQFF.